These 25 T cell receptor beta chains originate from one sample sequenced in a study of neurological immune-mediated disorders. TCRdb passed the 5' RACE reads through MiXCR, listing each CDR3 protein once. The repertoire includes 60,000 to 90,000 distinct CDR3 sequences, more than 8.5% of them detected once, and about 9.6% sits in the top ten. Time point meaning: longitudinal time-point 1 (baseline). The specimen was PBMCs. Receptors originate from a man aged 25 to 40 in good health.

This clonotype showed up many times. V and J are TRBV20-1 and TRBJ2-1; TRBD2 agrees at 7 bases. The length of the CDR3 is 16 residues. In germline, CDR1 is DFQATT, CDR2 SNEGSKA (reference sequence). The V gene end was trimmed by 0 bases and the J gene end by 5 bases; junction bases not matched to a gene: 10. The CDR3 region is CSARDPTGLADNEQFF. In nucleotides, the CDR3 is TGCAGTGCTAGAGATCCGACGGGCCTAGCGGACAATGAGCAGTTCTTC.

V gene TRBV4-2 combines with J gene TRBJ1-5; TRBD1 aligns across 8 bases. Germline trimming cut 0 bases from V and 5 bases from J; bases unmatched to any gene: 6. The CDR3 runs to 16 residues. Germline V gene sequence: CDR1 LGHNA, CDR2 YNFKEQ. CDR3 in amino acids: CASSQEGRGLDQPQHF. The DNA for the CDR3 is TGTGCCAGCAGCCAAGAAGGCAGGGGGCTAGATCAGCCCCAGCATTTT.

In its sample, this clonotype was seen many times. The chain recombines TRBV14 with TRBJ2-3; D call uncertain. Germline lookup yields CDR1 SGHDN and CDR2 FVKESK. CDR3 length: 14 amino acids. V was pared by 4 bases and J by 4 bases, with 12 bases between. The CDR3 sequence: CASSRPRRADTQYF. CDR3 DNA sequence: TGTGCCAGCAGCCGACCCCGAAGGGCAGATACGCAGTATTTT.

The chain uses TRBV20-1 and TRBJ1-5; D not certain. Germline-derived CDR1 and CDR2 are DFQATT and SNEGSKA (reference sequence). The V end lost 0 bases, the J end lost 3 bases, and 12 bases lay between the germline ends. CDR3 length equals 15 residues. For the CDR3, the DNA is TGCAGTGCTAGAGATGGGAGAAAAGTCAATCAGCCCCAGCATTTT. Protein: CSARDGRKVNQPQHF.

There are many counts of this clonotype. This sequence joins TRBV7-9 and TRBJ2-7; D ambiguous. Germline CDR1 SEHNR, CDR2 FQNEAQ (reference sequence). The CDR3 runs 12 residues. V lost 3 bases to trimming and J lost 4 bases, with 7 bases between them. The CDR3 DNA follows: TGTGCCAGCAGCTTGAGCCAGTACGAGCAGTACTTC. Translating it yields CASSLSQYEQYF.

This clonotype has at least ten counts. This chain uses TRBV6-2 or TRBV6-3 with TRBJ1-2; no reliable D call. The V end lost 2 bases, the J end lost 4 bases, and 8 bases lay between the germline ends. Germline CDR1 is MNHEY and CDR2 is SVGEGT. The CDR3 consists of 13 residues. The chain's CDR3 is CASSYRTPYGYTF. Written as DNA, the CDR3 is TGTGCCAGCAGTTACAGAACCCCCTATGGCTACACCTTC.

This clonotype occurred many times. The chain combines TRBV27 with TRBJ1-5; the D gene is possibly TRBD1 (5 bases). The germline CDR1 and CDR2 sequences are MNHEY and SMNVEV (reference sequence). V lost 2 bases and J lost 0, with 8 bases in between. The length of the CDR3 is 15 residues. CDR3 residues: CASSLDSFSNQPQHF. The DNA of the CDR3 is TGTGCCAGCAGTTTAGACAGCTTTAGCAATCAGCCCCAGCATTTT.

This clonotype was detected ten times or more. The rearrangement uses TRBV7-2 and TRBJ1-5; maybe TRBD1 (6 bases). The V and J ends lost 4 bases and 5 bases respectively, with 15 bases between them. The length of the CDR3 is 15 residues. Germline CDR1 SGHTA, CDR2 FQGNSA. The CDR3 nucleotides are TGTGCCAGCAGCTCCGGGGGGGCAGGGTATCAGCCCCAGCATTTT. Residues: CASSSGGAGYQPQHF.

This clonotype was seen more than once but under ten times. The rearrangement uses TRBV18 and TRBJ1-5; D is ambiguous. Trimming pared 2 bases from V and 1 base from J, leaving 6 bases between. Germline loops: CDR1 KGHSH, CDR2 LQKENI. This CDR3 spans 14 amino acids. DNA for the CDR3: TGTGCCAGCTCACCAAGTGGGAGCAATCAGCCCCAGCATTTT. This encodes CASSPSGSNQPQHF.

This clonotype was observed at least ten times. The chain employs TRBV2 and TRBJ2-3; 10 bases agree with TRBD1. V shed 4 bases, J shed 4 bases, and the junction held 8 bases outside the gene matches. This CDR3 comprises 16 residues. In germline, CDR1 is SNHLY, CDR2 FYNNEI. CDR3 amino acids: CASSARDRGRADTQYF. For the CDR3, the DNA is TGTGCCAGCAGTGCCCGGGACAGGGGAAGGGCAGATACGCAGTATTTT.

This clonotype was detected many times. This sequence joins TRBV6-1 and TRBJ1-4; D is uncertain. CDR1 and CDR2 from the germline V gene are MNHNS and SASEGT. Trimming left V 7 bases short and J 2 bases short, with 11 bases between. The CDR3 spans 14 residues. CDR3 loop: CASTRLRTNEKLFF. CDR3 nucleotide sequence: TGTGCCAGCACCCGACTCAGGACTAATGAAAAACTGTTTTTT.

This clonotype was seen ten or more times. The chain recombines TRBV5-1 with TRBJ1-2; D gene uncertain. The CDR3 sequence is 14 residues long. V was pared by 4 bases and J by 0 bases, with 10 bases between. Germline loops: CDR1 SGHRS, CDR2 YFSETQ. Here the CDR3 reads CASSVVMSNYGYTF. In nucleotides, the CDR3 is TGCGCCAGCAGCGTGGTGATGTCTAACTATGGCTACACCTTC.

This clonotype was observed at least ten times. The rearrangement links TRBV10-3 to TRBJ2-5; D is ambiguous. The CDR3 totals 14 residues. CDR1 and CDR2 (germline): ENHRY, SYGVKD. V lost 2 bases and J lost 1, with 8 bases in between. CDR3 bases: TGTGCCATCAGTGAGCCAGCACTCCAAGAGACCCAGTACTTC. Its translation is CAISEPALQETQYF.

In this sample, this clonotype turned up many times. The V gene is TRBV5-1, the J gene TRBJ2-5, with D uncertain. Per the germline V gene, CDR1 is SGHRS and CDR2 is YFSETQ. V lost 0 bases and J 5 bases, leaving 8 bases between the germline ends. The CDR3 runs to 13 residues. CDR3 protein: CASSLASSETQYF. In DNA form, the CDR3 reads TGCGCCAGCAGCTTGGCTAGTTCGGAGACCCAGTACTTC.

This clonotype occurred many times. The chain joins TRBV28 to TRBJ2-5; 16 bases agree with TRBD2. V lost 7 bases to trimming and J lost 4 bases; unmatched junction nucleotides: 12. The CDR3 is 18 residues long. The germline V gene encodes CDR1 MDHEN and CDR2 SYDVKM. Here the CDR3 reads CASTGTSGRAAGLETQYF. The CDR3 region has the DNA TGTGCCAGCACCGGGACTAGCGGGAGGGCCGCCGGTTTAGAGACCCAGTACTTC.

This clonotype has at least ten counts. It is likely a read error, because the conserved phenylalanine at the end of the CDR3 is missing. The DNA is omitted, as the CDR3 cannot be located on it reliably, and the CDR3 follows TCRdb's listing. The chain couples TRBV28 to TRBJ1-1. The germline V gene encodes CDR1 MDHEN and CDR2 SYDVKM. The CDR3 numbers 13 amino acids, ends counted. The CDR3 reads CASSLTRTVGIQL.

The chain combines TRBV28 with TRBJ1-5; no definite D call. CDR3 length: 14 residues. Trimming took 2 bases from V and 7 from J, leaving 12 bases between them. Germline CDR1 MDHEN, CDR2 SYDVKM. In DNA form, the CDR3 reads TGTGCCAGCAGTTTAACGGGTTTGGACCAGCCCCAGCATTTT. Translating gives CASSLTGLDQPQHF.

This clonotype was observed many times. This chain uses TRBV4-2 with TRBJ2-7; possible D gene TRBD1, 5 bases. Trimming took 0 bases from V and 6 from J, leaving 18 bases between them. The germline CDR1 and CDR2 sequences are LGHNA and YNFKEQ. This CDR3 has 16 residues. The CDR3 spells CASSQDQGRMKGEQYF. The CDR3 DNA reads TGTGCCAGCAGCCAAGATCAGGGAAGAATGAAAGGCGAGCAGTACTTC.

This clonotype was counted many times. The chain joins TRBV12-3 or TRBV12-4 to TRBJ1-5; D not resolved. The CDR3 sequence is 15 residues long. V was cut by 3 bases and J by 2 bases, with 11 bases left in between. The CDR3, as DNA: TGTGCCAGCAGTTTTGTAGGGTACGGCAATCAGCCCCAGCATTTT. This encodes CASSFVGYGNQPQHF.

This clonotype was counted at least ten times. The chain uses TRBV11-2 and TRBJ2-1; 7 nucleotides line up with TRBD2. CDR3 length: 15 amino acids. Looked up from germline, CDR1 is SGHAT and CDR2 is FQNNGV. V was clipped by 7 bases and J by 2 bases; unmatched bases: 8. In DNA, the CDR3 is TGTGCCAGCACCCGTGGTGGGGGGGCCTACAATGAGCAGTTCTTC. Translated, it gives CASTRGGGAYNEQFF.

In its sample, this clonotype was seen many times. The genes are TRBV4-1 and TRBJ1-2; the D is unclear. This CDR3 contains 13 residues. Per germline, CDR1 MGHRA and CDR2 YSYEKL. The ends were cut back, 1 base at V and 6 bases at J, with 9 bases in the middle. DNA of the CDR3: TGCGCCAGCAGCCAAGTATCGCGCCATGGCTACACCTTC. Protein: CASSQVSRHGYTF.

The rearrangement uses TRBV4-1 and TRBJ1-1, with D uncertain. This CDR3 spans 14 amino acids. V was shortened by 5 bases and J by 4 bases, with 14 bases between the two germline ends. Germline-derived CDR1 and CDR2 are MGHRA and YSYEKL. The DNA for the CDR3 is TGCGCCAGCAGCTGGGCGGCGGGAGGCACTGAAGCTTTCTTT. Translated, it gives CASSWAAGGTEAFF.

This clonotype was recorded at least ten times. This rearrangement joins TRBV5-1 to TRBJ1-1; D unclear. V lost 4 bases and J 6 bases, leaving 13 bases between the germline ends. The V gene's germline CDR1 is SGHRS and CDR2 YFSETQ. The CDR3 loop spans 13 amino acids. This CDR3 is CASSPIGRAEAFF. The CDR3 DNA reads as TGCGCCAGCAGCCCGATTGGCCGGGCTGAAGCTTTCTTT.

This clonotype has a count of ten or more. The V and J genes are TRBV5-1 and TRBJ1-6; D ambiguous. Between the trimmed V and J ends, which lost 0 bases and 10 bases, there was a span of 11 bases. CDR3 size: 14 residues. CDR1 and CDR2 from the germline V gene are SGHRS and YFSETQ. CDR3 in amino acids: CASSLAGSGSPLHF. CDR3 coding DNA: TGCGCCAGCAGCTTGGCCGGAAGCGGATCACCCCTCCACTTT.

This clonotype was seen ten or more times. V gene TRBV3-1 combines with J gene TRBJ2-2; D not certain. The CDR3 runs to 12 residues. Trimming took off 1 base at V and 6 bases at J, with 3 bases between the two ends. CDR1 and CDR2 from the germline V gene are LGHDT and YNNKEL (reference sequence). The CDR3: CASSQGAGELFF. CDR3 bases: TGTGCCAGCAGCCAAGGGGCCGGGGAGCTGTTTTTT.